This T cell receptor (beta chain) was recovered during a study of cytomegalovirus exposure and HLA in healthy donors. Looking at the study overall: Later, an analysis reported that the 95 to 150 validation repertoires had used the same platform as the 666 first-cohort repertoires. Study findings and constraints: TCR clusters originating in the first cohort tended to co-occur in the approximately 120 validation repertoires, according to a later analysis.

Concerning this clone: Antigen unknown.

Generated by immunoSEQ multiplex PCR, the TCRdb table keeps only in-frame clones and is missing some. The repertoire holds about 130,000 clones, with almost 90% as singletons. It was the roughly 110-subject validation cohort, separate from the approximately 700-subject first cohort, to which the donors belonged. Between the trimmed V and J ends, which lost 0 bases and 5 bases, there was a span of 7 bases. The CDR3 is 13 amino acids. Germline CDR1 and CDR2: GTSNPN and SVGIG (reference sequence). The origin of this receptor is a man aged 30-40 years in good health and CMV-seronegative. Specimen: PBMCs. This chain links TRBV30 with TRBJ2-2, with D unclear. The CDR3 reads CAWSVLGTGELFF. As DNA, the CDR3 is TGTGCCTGGAGTGTCCTCGGTACCGGGGAGCTGTTTTTT.